This TCR beta chain was recorded in a study of response to subunit inactivated influenza vaccine. Study observations and caveats: Authors suggested each seasonal influenza vaccination recruits few new T cells.

This clonotype was detected ten times or more. As yet, its antigen is unknown. One entry per CDR3 protein, called by TCRdb with MiXCR from the RT-PCR reads. The sample holds around 790,000 distinct CDR3 sequences, about 20% seen once. The V and J ends lost 4 bases and 4 bases, in that order; junction bases with no gene match: 4. The CDR3 contains 14 residues. Germline CDR1 reads SGHRS; CDR2 reads YFSETQ. The receptor comes from a man aged 45 to 65 who received an inactivated influenza vaccine. The V gene is TRBV5-1, the J gene TRBJ2-3, with TRBD2 identical over 9 bases. The input for sequencing was PBMCs from blood, taken roughly 5 days after vaccination. CDR3 in amino acids: CASSISGGADTQYF. The DNA of the CDR3 is TGCGCCAGCAGCATTAGCGGGGGCGCAGATACGCAGTATTTT.